This T cell receptor (beta chain) was found in a study of CD8+ T cells in alopecia areata. The J segment lost 5 bases and the V segment lost 6 bases, leaving 7 bases of the junction unmatched. CDR3 length: 14 residues. Germline V gene data show CDR1 as MGHRA and CDR2 as YSYEKL. Worth noting for this clone: As yet, its antigen is unknown.

RNA was isolated and reverse transcribed to cDNA, the sequencing template. The protocol was immunoSEQ multiplex PCR, while the TCRdb copy is restricted to in-frame clones and leaves out a portion. The data hold 200,000 to 250,000 clones, with around 66% observed a single time. Treatment indicated: oral pan-JAK inhibitor, 5-10 mg twice daily. General observations from the study: Many of the expanded lesional clones endured in scalp and blood while on tofacitinib.

The origin of this receptor is a human donor with alopecia areata. The starting material was CD4+ T cells sorted from blood, obtained at week 4, from a patient treated with tofacitinib. The chain couples TRBV4-1 to TRBJ1-1, with 9 bases identical to TRBD1. The CDR3 loop is CASRDRGEWTEAFF. CDR3 nucleotide sequence: TGCGCCAGCAGGGACAGGGGTGAATGGACTGAAGCTTTCTTT.